A single sample gave rise to the 4 T cell receptor beta chains below, sequenced in a study of shared clonotypes between healthy human individuals. Profiling relied on immunoSEQ multiplex PCR, and the TCRdb table lists in-frame clones only, not all of them. The repertoire has some 1 million clones, 65% to 80% of them found once; the top ten carry approximately 1.5%. What was sequenced was memory CD4+ T cells sorted from blood. Subset: CD45RA-negative fraction. These receptors were collected from a man between 18 and 35 years old in good health.

This clone is a singleton in its sample. The V call is TRBV10-3, the J call TRBJ1-5; 9 nucleotides agree with TRBD1. There are 15 residues in the CDR3. V lost 6 bases and J lost 3; bases outside the gene matches: 6. CDR1 and CDR2 (germline): ENHRY, SYGVKD. The CDR3 loop reads CAIRDGQGNNQPQHF. The CDR3 nucleotides are TGTGCCATCAGAGACGGACAGGGGAACAATCAGCCCCAGCATTTT.

Only a few counts were recorded for this clone. For the CDR3, the DNA is TGTGCCAGCTCACCATCGGACAGGGGGGCGAACACTGAAGCTTTCTTT. It translates to CASSPSDRGANTEAFF. The V call is TRBV18, the J call TRBJ1-1, with 10 bases aligning to TRBD1. The CDR3 contains 16 residues. The ends lost 2 bases at V and 1 base at J; junction bases unmatched: 4. Germline CDR1 KGHSH, CDR2 LQKENI.

This chain joins TRBV9 and TRBJ2-3, with TRBD2 as a possible D gene (6 bases). V lost 6 bases and J lost 6, with 20 bases in between. Per the germline V gene, CDR1 is SGDLS and CDR2 is YYNGEE. The CDR3 length is 15 residues. Here the CDR3 DNA reads TGTGCCAGCAAACCGGGACTCCTAAACAGGGATACGCAGTATTTT. This encodes CASKPGLLNRDTQYF.

The chain is built from TRBV7-9 and TRBJ2-3, with 8 positions matching TRBD2. V dropped 5 bases and J dropped 5; count of bases not matched to a gene: 9. Germline loops: CDR1 SEHNR, CDR2 FQNEAQ (reference sequence). This CDR3 comprises 15 residues. The CDR3 sequence: CASSTQGLAGDTQYF. The DNA for the CDR3 is TGTGCCAGCAGCACACAAGGCCTAGCGGGAGATACGCAGTATTTT.